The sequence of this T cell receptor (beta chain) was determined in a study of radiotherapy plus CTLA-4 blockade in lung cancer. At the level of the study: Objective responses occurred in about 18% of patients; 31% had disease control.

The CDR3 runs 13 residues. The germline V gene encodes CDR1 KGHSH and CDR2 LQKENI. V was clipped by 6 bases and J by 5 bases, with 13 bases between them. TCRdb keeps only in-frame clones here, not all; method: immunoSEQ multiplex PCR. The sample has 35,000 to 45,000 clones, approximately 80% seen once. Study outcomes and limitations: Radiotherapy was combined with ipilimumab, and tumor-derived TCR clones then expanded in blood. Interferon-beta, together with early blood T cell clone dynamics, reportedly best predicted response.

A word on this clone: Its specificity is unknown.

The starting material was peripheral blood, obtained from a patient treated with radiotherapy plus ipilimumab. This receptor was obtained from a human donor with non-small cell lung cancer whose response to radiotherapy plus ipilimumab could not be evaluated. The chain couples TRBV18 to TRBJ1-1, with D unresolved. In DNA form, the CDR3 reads TGTGCCAGCTCGGAACTTGAGAGGACTGAAGCTTTCTTT. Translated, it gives CASSELERTEAFF.